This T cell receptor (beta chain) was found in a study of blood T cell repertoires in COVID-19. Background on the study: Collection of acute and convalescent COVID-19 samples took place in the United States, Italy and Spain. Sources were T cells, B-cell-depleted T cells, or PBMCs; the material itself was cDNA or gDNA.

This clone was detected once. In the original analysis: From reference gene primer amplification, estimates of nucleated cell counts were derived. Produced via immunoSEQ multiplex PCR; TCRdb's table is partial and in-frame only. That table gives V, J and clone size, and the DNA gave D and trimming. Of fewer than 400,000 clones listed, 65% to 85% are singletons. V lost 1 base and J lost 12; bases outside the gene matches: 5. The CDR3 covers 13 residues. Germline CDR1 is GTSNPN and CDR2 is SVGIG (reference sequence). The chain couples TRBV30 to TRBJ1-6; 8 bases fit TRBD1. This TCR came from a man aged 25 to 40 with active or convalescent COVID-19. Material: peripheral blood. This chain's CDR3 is CAWSGDRGEPLHF. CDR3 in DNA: TGTGCCTGGAGTGGAGACAGGGGAGAACCCCTCCACTTT.